In its sample, the clone carrying this T cell receptor beta chain was seen once. The target antigen is unknown. These data belong to a study of shared clonotypes between healthy human individuals. The study, taken as a whole, reports: Large sequencing depth failed to make sorted-subset sequencing complete, rarefaction showed.

CD45RO-negative, CCR7-positively selected cells formed the naive CD8 fraction, excluding terminally differentiated effector memory CD45RA+ cells. The repertoire was sequenced with immunoSEQ multiplex PCR; TCRdb's copy has only in-frame clones and lacks some. The sample yields 1.5 million to 2.5 million clones, about 95% seen once. The CDR3 loop spans 14 amino acids. CDR1 is SGHAT and CDR2 is FQNNGV in the germline V gene. Trimming took 3 bases from V and 4 from J, leaving 10 bases between them. The chain recombines TRBV11-2 with TRBJ2-1, with D perhaps TRBD1 (6 bases). Material for sequencing was naive CD8+ T cells sorted from blood. This receptor was obtained from a man in his late teens or twenties in good health. CDR3 in amino acids: CASSFLDRYNEQFF. CDR3 DNA: TGTGCCAGCAGCTTTCTAGACAGGTACAATGAGCAGTTCTTC.